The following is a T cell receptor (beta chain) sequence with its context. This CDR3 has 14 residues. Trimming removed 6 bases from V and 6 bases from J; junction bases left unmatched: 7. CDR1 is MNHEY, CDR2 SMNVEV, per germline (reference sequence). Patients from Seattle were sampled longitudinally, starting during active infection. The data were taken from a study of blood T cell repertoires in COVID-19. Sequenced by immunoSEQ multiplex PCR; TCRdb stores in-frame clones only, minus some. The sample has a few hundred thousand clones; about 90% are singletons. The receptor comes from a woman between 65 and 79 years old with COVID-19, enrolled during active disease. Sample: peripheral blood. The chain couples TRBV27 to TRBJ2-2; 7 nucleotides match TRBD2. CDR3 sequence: CASRRTSAPGELFF. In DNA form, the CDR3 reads TGTGCCAGCAGAAGAACTAGCGCACCCGGGGAGCTGTTTTTT.